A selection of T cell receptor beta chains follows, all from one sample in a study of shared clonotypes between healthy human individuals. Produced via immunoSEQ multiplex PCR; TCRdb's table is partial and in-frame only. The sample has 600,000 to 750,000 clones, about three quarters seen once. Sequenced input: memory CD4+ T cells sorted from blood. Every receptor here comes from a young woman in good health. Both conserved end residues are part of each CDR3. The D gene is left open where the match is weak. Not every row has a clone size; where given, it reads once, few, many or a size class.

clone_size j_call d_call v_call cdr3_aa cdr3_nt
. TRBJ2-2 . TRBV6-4 CASSKEQVLTGELFF TGTGCCAGCAGTAAGGAACAGGTCCTCACCGGGGAGCTGTTTTTT
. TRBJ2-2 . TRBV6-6 CASSNLSPRLTGELFF TGTGCCAGCAGTAACCTATCCCCGAGGCTCACCGGGGAGCTGTTTTTT
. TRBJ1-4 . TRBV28 CASSLDFPLSNEKLFF TGTGCCAGCAGTTTAGATTTCCCGCTATCTAATGAAAAACTGTTTTTT
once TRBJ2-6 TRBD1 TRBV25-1 CASSARQGVLGANVLTF TGTGCCAGCAGTGCGAGACAGGGGGTATTGGGGGCCAACGTCCTGACTTTC
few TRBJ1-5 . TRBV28 CASSFTRDQPQHF TGTGCCAGCAGTTTTACCAGGGATCAGCCCCAGCATTTT
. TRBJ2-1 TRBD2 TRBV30 CAWSAGTSAYNEQFF TGTGCCTGGAGTGCCGGGACTAGCGCTTACAATGAGCAGTTCTTC
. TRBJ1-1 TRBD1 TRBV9 CASSPTGEAAEAFF TGTGCCAGCAGCCCGACAGGGGAGGCGGCTGAAGCTTTCTTT
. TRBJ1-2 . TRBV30 CAWSVHQLSGYTF TGTGCCTGGAGTGTACATCAGCTGAGTGGCTACACCTTC
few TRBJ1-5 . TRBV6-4 CARGPRAEDNQPQHF TGTGCCAGAGGTCCTAGGGCAGAAGACAATCAGCCCCAGCATTTT
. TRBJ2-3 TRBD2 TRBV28 CASSSSRVAGGRDTQYF TGTGCCAGCAGTTCCTCGAGGGTGGCGGGAGGGCGAGATACGCAGTATTTT
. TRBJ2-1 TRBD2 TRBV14 CASRTSAHNEQFF TGTGCCAGCAGGACTAGCGCCCACAATGAGCAGTTCTTC
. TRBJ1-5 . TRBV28 CASKVVGNQPQHF TGTGCCAGCAAAGTAGTAGGCAATCAGCCCCAGCATTTT
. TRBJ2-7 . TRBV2 CASKLDMRVYEQYF TGTGCCAGCAAATTAGACATGAGAGTCTACGAGCAGTACTTC
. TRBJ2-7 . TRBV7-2 CASSFSSREQYF TGTGCCAGCAGCTTCTCTAGCCGCGAGCAGTACTTC
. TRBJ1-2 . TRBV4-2 CASSQGLGLEGLSSGYTF TGTGCCAGCAGCCAAGGCCTGGGGTTGGAAGGGCTTAGTAGTGGCTACACCTTC
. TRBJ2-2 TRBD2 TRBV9 CASSVEAGEVTGELFF TGTGCCAGCAGCGTAGAAGCGGGAGAGGTTACCGGGGAGCTGTTTTTT
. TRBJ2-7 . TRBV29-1 CSVQGLQSSYEQYF TGCAGCGTTCAGGGACTGCAGAGCTCCTACGAGCAGTACTTC
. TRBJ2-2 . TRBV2 CASSEVPANTGELFF TGTGCCAGCAGTGAAGTACCCGCGAACACCGGGGAGCTGTTTTTT
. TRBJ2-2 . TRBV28 CASSRQILRELFF TGTGCCAGCAGTCGACAGATATTACGGGAGCTGTTTTTT
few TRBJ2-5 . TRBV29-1 CSVALRLTGQETQYF TGCAGCGTTGCCTTGAGGTTGACAGGACAAGAGACCCAGTACTTC
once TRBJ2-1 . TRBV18 CASSPRGASVDEQFF TGTGCCAGCTCACCCCGTGGGGCGTCAGTCGATGAGCAGTTCTTC
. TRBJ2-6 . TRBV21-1 CASSKPGRITGANVLTF TGTGCCAGCAGCAAACCCGGGAGGATTACTGGGGCCAACGTCCTGACTTTC
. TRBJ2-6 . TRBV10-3 CAISEGSPGQGWSGANVLTF TGTGCCATCAGTGAAGGAAGTCCGGGACAAGGGTGGTCTGGGGCCAACGTCCTGACTTTC
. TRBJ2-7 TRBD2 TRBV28 CASERGYEQYF TGTGCCAGCGAGCGGGGCTACGAGCAGTACTTC
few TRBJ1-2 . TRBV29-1 CSATRSNYGYTF TGCAGCGCCACGCGCAGTAACTATGGCTACACCTTC
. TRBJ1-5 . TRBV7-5 CVRSPTGTAYYQPQHF TGTGTCAGAAGCCCTACCGGGACGGCTTATTATCAGCCCCAGCATTTT
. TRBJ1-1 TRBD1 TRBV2 CASTTGGGTEAFF TGTGCCAGCACGACAGGGGGAGGCACTGAAGCTTTCTTT
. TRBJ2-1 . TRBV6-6 CASSYPGGTNEQFF TGTGCCAGCAGTTACCCCGGGGGGACAAATGAGCAGTTCTTC
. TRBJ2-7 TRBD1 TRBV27 CASRVGQGYLEQYF TGTGCCAGCAGGGTGGGACAGGGGTACCTGGAGCAGTACTTC
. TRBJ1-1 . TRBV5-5 CASSSNLGWAFF TGTGCCAGCAGCTCAAACCTCGGCTGGGCTTTCTTT
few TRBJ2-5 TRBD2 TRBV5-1 CASSLTGGPQETQYF TGCGCCAGCAGCTTGACGGGAGGGCCTCAAGAGACCCAGTACTTC
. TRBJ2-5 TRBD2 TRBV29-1 CSVLTVAGGPSETQYF TGCAGCGTTCTGACAGTAGCGGGAGGGCCCAGTGAGACCCAGTACTTC
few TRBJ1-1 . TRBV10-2 CASRGAGGETEAFF TGCGCCAGCAGGGGAGCTGGGGGGGAAACTGAAGCTTTCTTT
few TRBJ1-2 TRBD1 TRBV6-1 CASNSGTGSYYGYTF TGTGCCAGCAATTCCGGGACAGGGTCTTACTATGGCTACACCTTC
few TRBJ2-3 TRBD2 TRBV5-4 CASSLALGLAGEVLDTQYF TGTGCCAGCAGCTTGGCCCTCGGACTAGCGGGAGAAGTTTTAGATACGCAGTATTTT
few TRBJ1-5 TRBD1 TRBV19 CAASRGSSGFQPQHF TGTGCCGCATCCAGGGGGAGCAGTGGTTTTCAGCCCCAGCATTTT
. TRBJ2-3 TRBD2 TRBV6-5 CASRGSSTDTQYF TGTGCCAGCCGCGGGAGTAGCACAGATACGCAGTATTTT
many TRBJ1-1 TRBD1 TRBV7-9 CASSLDEGQGRAEAFF TGTGCCAGCAGCTTAGATGAGGGACAGGGTCGAGCTGAAGCTTTCTTT
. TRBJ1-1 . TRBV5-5 CASSLEYRALNTEAFF TGTGCCAGCAGCTTGGAATACAGGGCTCTGAACACTGAAGCTTTCTTT
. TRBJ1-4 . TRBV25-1 CASSEGGSGEKLFF TGTGCCAGCAGTGAAGGGGGTAGCGGTGAAAAACTGTTTTTT
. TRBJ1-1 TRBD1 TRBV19 CASSILRTGARNTEAFF TGTGCCAGTAGTATACTTCGGACAGGGGCTAGGAACACTGAAGCTTTCTTT
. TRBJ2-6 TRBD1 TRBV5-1 CASRGTGGSGANVLTF TGCGCCAGCAGAGGGACAGGGGGTTCTGGGGCCAACGTCCTGACTTTC